The 32 T cell receptor beta chains in this list originate from one sample, sequenced in a study of T cell repertoires in cytomegalovirus infection. The antigens of these receptors remain unknown. TCRdb reprocessed the reads with MiXCR, giving one entry per CDR3 protein. There are approximately 500,000 distinct CDR3 sequences in the sample; roughly a third occur only once, and roughly 16% lies in the top ten. The sequenced sample was cultured PBMCs, obtained from culture after CMV antigen stimulation. These receptors all come from a human donor in good health (CMV status not recorded). Some clones in this sample may be carry-over from other donors' samples.

Ten or more counts support this clonotype. The J gene is TRBJ2-1, the V gene TRBV12-3 or TRBV12-4, with 9 bases fitting TRBD2. The CDR3 loop spans 12 amino acids. Unmatched junction bases numbered 3, after V lost 5 bases and J lost 10 bases. The CDR3, as DNA: TGTGCCAGCAGTCGCGGACTAGCGGAGCAGTTCTTC. It yields the protein CASSRGLAEQFF.

The J gene is TRBJ2-1, the V gene TRBV4-2, with 12 bases aligning to TRBD2. CDR1 and CDR2 (germline): LGHNA, YNFKEQ. This CDR3 contains 17 residues. V dropped 0 bases and J dropped 4; count of bases not matched to a gene: 4. CDR3 in amino acids: CASSQELGLAGYNEQFF. In DNA form, the CDR3 reads TGTGCCAGCAGCCAAGAATTGGGACTAGCGGGTTACAATGAGCAGTTCTTC.

A note on this clonotype: A much larger clone differs from this one at a single base, so this may be a read error. CDR3 sequence reads: CASSLSNRFTDTQYF. The CDR3 coding sequence is TGTGCCAGCAGCTTATCGAATAGATTCACAGATACGCAGTATTTT. The V call is TRBV7-2, the J call TRBJ2-3, with D hard to call. The germline gives CDR1 SGHTA, CDR2 FQGNSA. CDR3 length equals 15 residues. V was clipped by 2 bases and J by 2 bases, with 11 bases between them.

The V gene is TRBV7-2, the J gene TRBJ2-1, with D maybe TRBD2 (6 bases). The CDR3 runs 12 residues. Germline-derived CDR1 and CDR2 are SGHTA and FQGNSA. Trimming removed 5 bases at V and 14 bases at J, with 16 bases between. In DNA form, the CDR3 reads TGTGCCAGCAGCGACGGTTATTCGGGGGAGTTCTTC. It yields the protein CASSDGYSGEFF.

The chain has TRBV6-2 or TRBV6-3 and TRBJ2-7; D remains unclear. The CDR3 sequence is 13 residues long. V lost 0 bases to trimming and J lost 2 bases, with 5 bases between them. The germline V gene has CDR1 MNHEY and CDR2 SVGEGT. For the CDR3, the DNA is TGTGCCAGCAGTTACTCCACCGCCTACGAGCAGTACTTC. The encoded protein is CASSYSTAYEQYF.

A few counts support this clonotype. The chain employs TRBV6-5 and TRBJ1-5, with D uncertain. The V end was cut by 7 bases, the J end by 1 base, with 8 bases between. CDR3 length: 13 amino acids. Germline V gene sequence: CDR1 MNHEY, CDR2 SVGAGI. The CDR3 spells CASISRSNQPQHF. CDR3 nucleotides: TGTGCCAGCATTAGTAGGAGCAATCAGCCCCAGCATTTT.

This clonotype was seen many times. CDR3 in DNA: TGTGCCAGCATCGGAGCAATCGGCTACACCGGGGAGCTGTTTTTT. It codes for CASIGAIGYTGELFF. The V and J genes are TRBV7-2 and TRBJ2-2, with D uncertain. Between the trimmed V and J ends, which lost 7 bases and 3 bases, there was a span of 15 bases. This CDR3 is 15 amino acids long. Looked up from germline, CDR1 is SGHTA and CDR2 is FQGNSA.

The chain employs TRBV25-1 and TRBJ2-7, with 7 bases lining up with TRBD2. The CDR3 has 15 residues. Germline lookup yields CDR1 MGHDK and CDR2 SYGVNS. Germline trimming cut 1 base from V and 4 bases from J; bases unmatched to any gene: 7. CDR3 amino acids: CASSEFGGSWYEQYF. In nucleotides, the CDR3 is TGTGCCAGCAGTGAATTTGGCGGGAGTTGGTACGAGCAGTACTTC.

This sequence joins TRBV27 and TRBJ2-2, with TRBD1 matching 8 bases. CDR1 is MNHEY, CDR2 SMNVEV, per germline (reference sequence). This CDR3 is built from 16 residues. Trimming took 2 bases from V and 5 from J; bases not matched to a gene: 7. For the CDR3, the DNA is TGTGCCAGCAGTTTAAGAGGAACAGGGGGGACCGGGGAGCTGTTTTTT. It yields the protein CASSLRGTGGTGELFF.

The chain recombines TRBV3-1 with TRBJ1-1; no clear D gene. Germline CDR1 reads LGHDT; CDR2 reads YNNKEL (reference sequence). V gave up 1 base and J gave up 10 bases, with 10 bases separating them. The CDR3 consists of 12 residues. CDR3 protein: CASSQGTGRAFF. The CDR3 DNA reads TGTGCCAGCAGCCAAGGGACGGGGAGAGCTTTCTTT.

This clonotype was seen a few times. The chain links TRBV7-2 to TRBJ2-1; TRBD2 matches at 8 bases. The CDR3 contains 15 residues. J gave up 4 bases and V 4 bases, and 6 bases lay outside the gene matches. Germline V gene data show CDR1 as SGHTA and CDR2 as FQGNSA. CDR3 sequence: CASSSGGAEYNEQFF. As DNA, the CDR3 is TGTGCCAGCAGCTCCGGGGGGGCGGAATACAATGAGCAGTTCTTC.

This clonotype came up many times. The V and J genes are TRBV7-8 and TRBJ2-5; no firm D call. V gave up 0 bases and J gave up 1 base, with 9 bases separating them. The CDR3 spans 15 residues. Germline V lookup: CDR1 SGHVS, CDR2 FQNEAQ. The DNA for the CDR3 is TGTGCCAGCAGCTTAGCGGGTCACAGCCAAGAGACCCAGTACTTC. This codes for CASSLAGHSQETQYF.

This clonotype was detected ten times or more. The V gene is TRBV7-9, the J gene TRBJ2-7; D gene unclear. This CDR3 has 12 residues. Germline CDR1 SEHNR, CDR2 FQNEAQ (reference sequence). Trimming shortened V by 1 base and J by 6 bases, and 7 bases separated the two germline ends. CDR3 sequence: CASSLDNGEQYV. The CDR3 DNA is TGTGCCAGCAGCTTAGACAATGGCGAGCAGTACGTC.

The V call is TRBV25-1, the J call TRBJ1-1, with D possibly being TRBD1 (5 bases). The CDR3 extends over 11 amino acids. V shed 9 bases and J shed 7 bases, with 12 bases lying between them. CDR1 and CDR2 from the germline V gene are MGHDK and SYGVNS. The DNA of the CDR3 is TGTGCCAGTACCGACAGATTTGAAGCTTTCTTT. Its protein product is CASTDRFEAFF.

This clonotype showed up just a few times. This chain uses TRBV6-1 with TRBJ2-5; possible D gene TRBD1, 6 bases. V was pared by 6 bases and J by 5 bases, with 10 bases between. CDR3 size: 12 residues. Germline-derived CDR1 and CDR2 are MNHNS and SASEGT. CDR3 protein: CASRGGPETQYF. The CDR3 bases are TGTGCCAGCAGAGGGGGTCCGGAGACCCAGTACTTC.

This chain links TRBV14 with TRBJ1-6; D is uncertain. CDR1 and CDR2 (germline): SGHDN, FVKESK. The CDR3 runs to 15 residues. V was cut by 3 bases and J by 10 bases, with 16 bases left in between. CDR3 nucleotide sequence: TGTGCCAGCAGCCAGTACGGAGGGCGAGCGTCACCCCTCCACTTT. It is translated as CASSQYGGRASPLHF.

The chain has TRBV19 and TRBJ1-5; 10 nucleotides match TRBD1. Germline CDR1 reads LNHDA; CDR2 reads SQIVND (reference sequence). J lost 5 bases, V lost 6 bases, and 7 bases had no gene match. This CDR3 has 15 residues. The CDR3 spells CASSDRGQRDQPQHF. DNA of the CDR3: TGTGCCAGTAGCGACAGGGGGCAGCGCGATCAGCCCCAGCATTTT.

The chain is built from TRBV19 and TRBJ2-5; D is undetermined. Trimming took 5 bases from V and 5 from J, leaving 12 bases between them. This CDR3 has 13 residues. Germline lookup yields CDR1 LNHDA and CDR2 SQIVND (reference sequence). The CDR3 spells CASSSRSTETQYF. The CDR3 nucleotides are TGTGCCAGTAGTTCCCGGTCTACGGAGACCCAGTACTTC.

The chain carries TRBV5-6 and TRBJ2-2; D is uncertain. This CDR3 contains 15 residues. Deletions cut 5 bases from V and 5 bases from J, with 16 bases between. Germline values: CDR1 SGHDT, CDR2 YYEEEE. The CDR3 region is CASRLGPVETGELFF. DNA for the CDR3: TGTGCCAGCAGATTAGGTCCGGTCGAGACCGGGGAGCTGTTTTTT.

The chain is built from TRBV11-2 and TRBJ2-7, with 9 bases identical to TRBD2. The ends lost 1 base at V and 7 bases at J; junction bases unmatched: 5. The CDR3 is 14 amino acids. From germline, CDR1 is SGHAT and CDR2 FQNNGV. In nucleotides, the CDR3 is TGTGCCAGCAGCTTAGGGACTAGCGTATTTGAGCAGTACGTC. Translating it yields CASSLGTSVFEQYV.

The chain has TRBV6-1 and TRBJ2-1, with D tentatively TRBD2 (6 bases). Germline-derived CDR1 and CDR2 are MNHNS and SASEGT. V was shortened by 5 bases and J by 1 base, with 12 bases between the two germline ends. This CDR3 is built from 15 residues. The CDR3 nucleotides are TGTGCCAGCAGTTCGGACCTAGCGTCCTACAATGAGCAGTTCTTC. It codes for CASSSDLASYNEQFF.

This clonotype was observed at least ten times. This chain joins TRBV7-2 and TRBJ2-3; D may be TRBD1 (6 bases). The CDR3 length is 15 residues. The V and J ends lost 4 bases and 4 bases respectively, with 15 bases between them. Germline V gene sequence: CDR1 SGHTA, CDR2 FQGNSA. As DNA, the CDR3 is TGTGCCAGCAGCTCACAGGGAGCCAGAGCAGATACGCAGTATTTT. This encodes CASSSQGARADTQYF.

The table lists this clonotype with a few counts. J is TRBJ2-1 and V is TRBV4-2; 11 bases agree with TRBD2. Looked up from germline, CDR1 is LGHNA and CDR2 is YNFKEQ. The V and J ends lost 4 bases and 8 bases, in that order; junction bases with no gene match: 4. The CDR3 covers 14 residues. CDR3: CASSPRLAGYEQFF. For the CDR3, the DNA is TGTGCCAGCAGCCCCCGACTAGCGGGGTATGAGCAGTTCTTC.

The rearrangement joins TRBV7-2 to TRBJ1-1; D not certain. Deletions cut 3 bases from V and 2 bases from J, with 7 bases between. There are 13 residues in the CDR3. Germline lookup yields CDR1 SGHTA and CDR2 FQGNSA. The CDR3 region has the DNA TGTGCCAGCAGCTTCGCGAGAAACACTGAAGCTTTCTTT. It specifies CASSFARNTEAFF.

The chain is built from TRBV7-3 and TRBJ1-1, with D unclear. Germline CDR1 reads SGHTA; CDR2 reads FQGTGA. The V end was cut by 7 bases, the J end by 4 bases, with 16 bases between. The CDR3 runs to 14 residues. The CDR3: CASTPLGISTEAFF. Here the CDR3 DNA reads TGTGCCAGCACCCCATTAGGGATAAGCACTGAAGCTTTCTTT.

The chain employs TRBV14 and TRBJ2-5; the D is unclear. The CDR3 has 12 residues. Deletions cut 0 bases from V and 6 bases from J, with 5 bases between. CDR1 and CDR2 (germline): SGHDN, FVKESK. The chain's CDR3 is CASSQERKTQYF. DNA for the CDR3: TGTGCCAGCAGCCAAGAACGAAAGACCCAGTACTTC.

The gene calls are TRBV6-2 or TRBV6-3 and TRBJ2-1; 7 nucleotides line up with TRBD2. CDR1 is MNHEY, CDR2 SVGEGT, per germline. Trimming cost V 6 bases and J 2 bases; bases outside gene matches: 7. CDR3 length: 15 residues. CDR3 amino acids: CASSPTSVAYNEQFF. CDR3 in DNA: TGTGCCAGCAGCCCTACTAGCGTAGCCTACAATGAGCAGTTCTTC.

In this sample, this clonotype turned up a few times. V gene TRBV5-6 combines with J gene TRBJ2-7; D is perhaps TRBD1 (5 bases). The CDR3 is 15 amino acids. V was shortened by 1 base and J by 3 bases, with 14 bases between the two germline ends. In germline, CDR1 is SGHDT, CDR2 YYEEEE. The CDR3 reads CASSLRYDRDYEQYF. The CDR3 DNA follows: TGTGCCAGCAGCTTGCGATATGACAGAGACTACGAGCAGTACTTC.

At least ten counts were recorded for this clonotype. The rearrangement uses TRBV10-2 and TRBJ2-1; 11 nucleotides align to TRBD2. The CDR3 covers 14 residues. Germline V gene data show CDR1 as WSHSY and CDR2 as SAAADI. The V gene end was trimmed by 4 bases and the J gene end by 4 bases; junction bases not matched to a gene: 0. The CDR3 DNA reads TGCGCCAGCAGTGGACTAGCGGGGTACAATGAGCAGTTCTTC. This codes for CASSGLAGYNEQFF.

The chain has TRBV7-9 and TRBJ1-2; D gene uncertain. With 6 bases removed from V and 4 bases from J, the gap between germline ends came to 18 bases. CDR1 and CDR2 from the germline V gene are SEHNR and FQNEAQ (reference sequence). The CDR3 sequence is 15 residues long. The DNA of the CDR3 is TGTGCCAGCAGTACCAGCGTAGGGAGTCCCTATGGCTACACCTTC. Its translation: CASSTSVGSPYGYTF.

This clonotype was counted many times. This chain connects TRBV7-8 to TRBJ1-5; D not certain. The CDR3 length is 15 residues. Germline loops: CDR1 SGHVS, CDR2 FQNEAQ. Trimming pared 0 bases from V and 6 bases from J, leaving 12 bases between. CDR3 amino acids: CASSLATTAVQPQHF. The CDR3 DNA reads as TGTGCCAGCAGCTTAGCAACAACTGCAGTTCAGCCCCAGCATTTT.

This clonotype was seen ten or more times. This chain links TRBV4-1 with TRBJ2-1, with 7 bases lining up with TRBD2. This CDR3 has 17 amino acids. The germline gives CDR1 MGHRA, CDR2 YSYEKL. Trimming at V came to 6 bases and at J to 6 bases, leaving 17 bases not matched to a gene. The CDR3, as DNA: TGCGCCAGCAGACTTCGTATGAGGGAGGGTCGCGTCAATGAGCAGTTCTTC. It yields the protein CASRLRMREGRVNEQFF.